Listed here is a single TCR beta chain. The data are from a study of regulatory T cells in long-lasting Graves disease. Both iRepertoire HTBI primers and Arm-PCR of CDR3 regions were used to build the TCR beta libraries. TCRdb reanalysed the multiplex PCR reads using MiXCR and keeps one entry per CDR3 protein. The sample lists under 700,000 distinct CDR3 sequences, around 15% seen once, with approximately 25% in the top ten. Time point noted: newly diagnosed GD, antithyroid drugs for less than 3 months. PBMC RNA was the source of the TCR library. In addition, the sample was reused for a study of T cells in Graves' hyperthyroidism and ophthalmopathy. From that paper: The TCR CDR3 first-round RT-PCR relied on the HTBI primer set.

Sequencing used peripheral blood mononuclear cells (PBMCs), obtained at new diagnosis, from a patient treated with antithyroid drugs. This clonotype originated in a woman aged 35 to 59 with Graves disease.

For the CDR3, the DNA is TGTGCCAGCAGTGAAGCTAGCGGGAGCTCCTACGAGCAGTACTTC. It specifies CASSEASGSSYEQYF. This chain joins TRBV6-1 and TRBJ2-7; 9 bases agree with TRBD2. With 0 bases clipped from V and 0 bases from J, the junction kept 0 bases outside the gene matches. This CDR3 comprises 15 residues. Germline values: CDR1 MNHNS, CDR2 SASEGT.